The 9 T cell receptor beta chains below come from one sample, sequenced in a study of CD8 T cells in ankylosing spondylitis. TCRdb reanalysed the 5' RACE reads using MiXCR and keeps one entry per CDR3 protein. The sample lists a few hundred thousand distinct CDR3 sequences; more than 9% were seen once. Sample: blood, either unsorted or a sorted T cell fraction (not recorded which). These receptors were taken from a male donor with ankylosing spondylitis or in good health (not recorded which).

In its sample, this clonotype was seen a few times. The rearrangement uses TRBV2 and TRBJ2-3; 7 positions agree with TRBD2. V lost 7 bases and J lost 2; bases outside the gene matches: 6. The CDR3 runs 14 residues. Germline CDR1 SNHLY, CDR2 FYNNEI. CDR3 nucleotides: TGTGCCAGCACTCAGCGGGACCCCACAGATACGCAGTATTTT. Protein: CASTQRDPTDTQYF.

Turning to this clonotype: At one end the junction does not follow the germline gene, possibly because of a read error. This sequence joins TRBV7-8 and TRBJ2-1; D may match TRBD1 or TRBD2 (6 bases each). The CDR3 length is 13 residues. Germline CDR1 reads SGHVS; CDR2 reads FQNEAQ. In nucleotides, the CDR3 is TGTGCCGGCAGCTTAGTAGGGGGGAATGAGCAGTTCTTC. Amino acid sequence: CAGSLVGGNEQFF.

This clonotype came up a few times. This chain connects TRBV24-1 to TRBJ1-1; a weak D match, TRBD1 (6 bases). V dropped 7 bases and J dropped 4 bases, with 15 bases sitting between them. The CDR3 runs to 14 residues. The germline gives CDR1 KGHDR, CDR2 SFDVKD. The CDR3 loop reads CATRATGSATEAFF. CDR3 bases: TGTGCCACCAGAGCCACAGGGTCCGCCACTGAAGCTTTCTTT.

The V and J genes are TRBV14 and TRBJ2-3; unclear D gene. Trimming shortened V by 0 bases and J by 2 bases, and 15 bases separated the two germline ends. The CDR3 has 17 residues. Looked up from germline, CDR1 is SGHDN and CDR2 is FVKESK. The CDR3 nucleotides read TGTGCCAGCAGCCAAGAGGGAAAGGTCACGGACACAGATACGCAGTATTTT. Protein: CASSQEGKVTDTDTQYF.

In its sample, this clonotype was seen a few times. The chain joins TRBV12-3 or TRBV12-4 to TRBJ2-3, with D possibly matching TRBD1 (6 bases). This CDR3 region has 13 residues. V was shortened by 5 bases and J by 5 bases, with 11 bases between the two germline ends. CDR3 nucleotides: TGTGCCAGCAGTCCGACGACAGGAGATACGCAGTATTTT. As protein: CASSPTTGDTQYF.

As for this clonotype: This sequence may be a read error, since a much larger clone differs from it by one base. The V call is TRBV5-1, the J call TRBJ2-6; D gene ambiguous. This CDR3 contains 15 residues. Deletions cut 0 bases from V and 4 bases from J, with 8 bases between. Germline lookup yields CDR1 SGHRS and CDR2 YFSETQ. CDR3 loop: CASSLEESGANVLTF. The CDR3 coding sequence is TGCGCCAGCAGCTTGGAGGAGTCCGGGGCCAACGTCCTGACTTTC. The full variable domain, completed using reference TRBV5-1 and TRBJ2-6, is KAGVTQTPRYLIKTRGQQVTLSCSPISGHRSVSWYQQTPGQGLQFLFEYFSETQRNKGNFPGRFSGRQFSNSRSEMNVSTLELGDSALYLCASSLEESGANVLTFGAGSRLTVL.

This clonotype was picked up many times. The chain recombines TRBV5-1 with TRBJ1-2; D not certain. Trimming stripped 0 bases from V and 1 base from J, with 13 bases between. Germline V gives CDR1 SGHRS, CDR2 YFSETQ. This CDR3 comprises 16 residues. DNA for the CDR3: TGCGCCAGCAGCTTGGCGGCAGATCAACTTAACTATGGCTACACCTTC. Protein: CASSLAADQLNYGYTF.

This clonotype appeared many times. The CDR3 is CASSVGEGNQPQHF. The CDR3 coding sequence is TGTGCCAGCAGTGTTGGAGAGGGCAATCAGCCCCAGCATTTT. The chain is built from TRBV2 and TRBJ1-5, with D unclear. The germline V gene has CDR1 SNHLY and CDR2 FYNNEI. The V and J ends lost 4 bases and 2 bases respectively, with 9 bases between them. CDR3 length equals 14 residues. The entire variable domain, with the rest obtained from reference TRBV2 and TRBJ1-5, is as follows: EPEVTQTPSHQVTQMGQEVILRCVPISNHLYFYWYRQILGQKVEFLVSFYNNEISEKSEIFDDQFSVERPDGSNFTLKIRSTKLEDSAMYFCASSVGEGNQPQHFGDGTRLSIL.

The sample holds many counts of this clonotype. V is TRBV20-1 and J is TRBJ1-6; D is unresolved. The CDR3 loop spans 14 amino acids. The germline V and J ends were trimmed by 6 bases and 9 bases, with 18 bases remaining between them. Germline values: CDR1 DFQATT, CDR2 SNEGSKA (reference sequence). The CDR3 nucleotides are TGCAGTGCCCCTCCCCCGACACGGGGTTCACCCCTCCACTTT. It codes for CSAPPPTRGSPLHF.